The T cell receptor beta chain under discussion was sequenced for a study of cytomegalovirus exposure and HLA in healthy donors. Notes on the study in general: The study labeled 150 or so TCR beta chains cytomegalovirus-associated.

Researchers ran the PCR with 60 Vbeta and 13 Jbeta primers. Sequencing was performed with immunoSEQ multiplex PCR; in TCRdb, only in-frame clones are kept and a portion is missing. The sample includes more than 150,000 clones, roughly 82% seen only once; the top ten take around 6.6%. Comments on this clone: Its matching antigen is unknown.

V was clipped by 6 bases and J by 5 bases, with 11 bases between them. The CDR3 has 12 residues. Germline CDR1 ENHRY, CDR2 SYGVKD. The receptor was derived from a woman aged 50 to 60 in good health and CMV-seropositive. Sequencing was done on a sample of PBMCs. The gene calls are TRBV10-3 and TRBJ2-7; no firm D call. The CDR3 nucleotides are TGTGCCATCAGAGCCAGGTCGGACGAGCAGTACTTC. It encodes CAIRARSDEQYF.